Presented here are 16 T cell receptor beta chains from one specimen sequenced in a study of T cell changes during pregnancy in multiple sclerosis. Clones were sequenced by immunoSEQ multiplex PCR, and TCRdb holds only the in-frame ones, with some missing. The sample lists over 75,000 clones, around 92% seen once, with 2% to 3% in the top ten. This specimen was peripheral blood, taken in the first trimester of pregnancy. The receptors come from a female donor with multiple sclerosis, enrolled in a pregnancy study.

The CDR3 loop reads CASSVLAGGQETQYF. CDR3 coding DNA: TGTGCCAGCAGTGTCCTAGCGGGAGGGCAAGAGACCCAGTACTTC. The chain couples TRBV25-1 to TRBJ2-5; 12 bases are a match to TRBD2. Germline V gives CDR1 MGHDK, CDR2 SYGVNS. This CDR3 contains 15 residues. After removal of 4 bases from V and 2 bases from J, the junction contained 2 bases not matched to a gene.

This sequence joins TRBV7-9 and TRBJ2-5, with 9 bases that match TRBD2. V lost 5 bases and J lost 5; bases outside the gene matches: 12. The CDR3 spans 16 residues. The germline V gene encodes CDR1 SEHNR and CDR2 FQNEAQ (reference sequence). CDR3: CASSPLAGGLYETQYF. In nucleotides, the CDR3 is TGTGCCAGCAGCCCCCTGGCGGGAGGGCTTTACGAGACCCAGTACTTC. Drawing the rest from reference TRBV7-9 and TRBJ2-5, the complete variable domain is DTGVSQNPRHKITKRGQNVTFRCDPISEHNRLYWYRQTLGQGPEFLTYFQNEAQLEKSRLLSDRFSAERPKGSFSTLEIQRTEQGDSAMYLCASSPLAGGLYETQYFGPGTRLLVL.

This clone has only one observation. V gene TRBV25-1 combines with J gene TRBJ2-1; 13 bases match TRBD2. The V and J ends lost 3 bases and 6 bases, in that order; junction bases with no gene match: 5. Looked up from germline, CDR1 is MGHDK and CDR2 is SYGVNS. The CDR3 runs 16 residues. CDR3 region: CASSDIRLAGGNEQFF. DNA for the CDR3: TGTGCCAGCAGTGACATACGACTAGCGGGAGGCAATGAGCAGTTCTTC.

This sequence joins TRBV15 and TRBJ2-3; 8 bases are shared with TRBD2. V was clipped by 1 base and J by 3 bases; unmatched bases: 6. The CDR3 length is 16 residues. CDR1 and CDR2 (germline): LNHNV, YYDKDF (reference sequence). The CDR3 here is CATSRGSAGETDTQYF. The DNA for the CDR3 is TGTGCCACCAGCAGAGGATCAGCGGGAGAAACAGATACGCAGTATTTT.

J is TRBJ2-1 and V is TRBV19; TRBD2 matches at 9 bases. V lost 10 bases, J lost 7 bases, and 8 bases stayed unmatched. Germline-derived CDR1 and CDR2 are LNHDA and SQIVND (reference sequence). The CDR3 spans 13 residues. The CDR3 DNA follows: TGTGCCACGCTTAGCGGGAGAGAGAATGAGCAGTTCTTC. Translating gives CATLSGRENEQFF.

This chain uses TRBV7-9 with TRBJ2-3; D uncertain. The CDR3 loop spans 16 amino acids. Germline loops: CDR1 SEHNR, CDR2 FQNEAQ (reference sequence). V lost 1 base, J lost 5 bases, and 16 bases lay in between. CDR3 sequence (DNA): TGTGCCAGCAGCTTAGAATCGCCCTTGGCTGGAGATACGCAGTATTTT. It codes for CASSLESPLAGDTQYF.

This sequence joins TRBV28 and TRBJ1-5; no firm D call. Germline lookup yields CDR1 MDHEN and CDR2 SYDVKM. The CDR3 is made up of 13 amino acids. The germline V and J ends were trimmed by 3 bases and 6 bases, with 9 bases remaining between them. The CDR3 sequence: CASSLEVVQPQHF. The DNA of the CDR3 is TGTGCCAGCAGTTTGGAGGTCGTTCAGCCCCAGCATTTT.

The V gene is TRBV28, the J gene TRBJ2-4; perhaps TRBD1 as D (5 bases). Germline V CDR1 and CDR2: MDHEN, SYDVKM. Trimming left V 4 bases short and J 0 bases short, with 22 bases between. This CDR3 has 19 residues. Here the CDR3 reads CASSSVGQIPSLAKNIQYF. CDR3 DNA sequence: TGTGCCAGCAGTTCCGTGGGGCAGATTCCCAGCCTAGCCAAAAACATTCAGTACTTC.

The chain links TRBV15 to TRBJ2-1, with D possibly matching TRBD2 (6 bases). Germline CDR1 LNHNV, CDR2 YYDKDF (reference sequence). Trimming pared 2 bases from V and 11 bases from J, leaving 13 bases between. The CDR3 has 13 residues. The CDR3: CATSRSPLAQQFF. The CDR3 DNA reads as TGTGCCACCAGCAGATCACCCCTAGCGCAGCAGTTCTTC.

The chain combines TRBV7-8 with TRBJ2-7; unclear D gene. Trimming left V 1 base short and J 4 bases short, with 11 bases between. Germline V gene lookup returns CDR1 SGHVS and CDR2 FQNEAQ. CDR3 length: 14 residues. The CDR3 DNA follows: TGTGCCAGCAGCTTAGGAGCGAGAAGGTACGAGCAGTACTTC. Translating gives CASSLGARRYEQYF.

The chain recombines TRBV5-4 with TRBJ2-3, with 7 bases that match TRBD2. From germline, CDR1 is SGHNT and CDR2 YYREEE (reference sequence). With V trimmed by 4 bases and J by 6 bases, 11 bases remained unmatched. The CDR3 runs 15 residues. The CDR3 DNA reads as TGTGCCAGCAGCCCAAACGTGGGAGGGTACGATACGCAGTATTTT. Protein sequence: CASSPNVGGYDTQYF.

This clone was recorded a few times. The chain couples TRBV4-3 to TRBJ2-1, with D unclear. This CDR3 region has 15 residues. In germline, CDR1 is LGHNA, CDR2 YSLEER. V lost 0 bases to trimming and J lost 3 bases, with 9 bases between them. The CDR3 is CASSQDVLVYNEQFF. CDR3 nucleotides: TGCGCCAGCAGCCAAGATGTTCTAGTCTACAATGAGCAGTTCTTC.

The chain links TRBV19 to TRBJ2-7, with 7 bases matching TRBD1. Germline V gene sequence: CDR1 LNHDA, CDR2 SQIVND (reference sequence). Trimming at V came to 4 bases and at J to 3 bases, leaving 0 bases not matched to a gene. CDR3 length equals 12 residues. As DNA, the CDR3 is TGTGCCAGTAGTAACAGGGGCTACGAGCAGTACTTC. It specifies CASSNRGYEQYF.

The rearrangement links TRBV5-6 to TRBJ2-5; D is uncertain. Germline-derived CDR1 and CDR2 are SGHDT and YYEEEE. The CDR3 runs 14 residues. V was clipped by 0 bases and J by 4 bases, with 10 bases between them. The CDR3 loop reads CASSLARSGETQYF. The CDR3 DNA is TGTGCCAGCAGCTTGGCTCGGTCGGGAGAGACCCAGTACTTC.

This chain links TRBV18 with TRBJ2-6; tentatively, D is TRBD1 (6 bases). V was trimmed by 1 base and J by 4 bases, leaving 14 bases between them. The germline V gene encodes CDR1 KGHSH and CDR2 LQKENI. CDR3 size: 17 residues. The DNA of the CDR3 is TGTGCCAGCTCACCACGACAGGTTAATTCCGGGGCCAACGTCCTGACTTTC. Protein product: CASSPRQVNSGANVLTF. Supplemented by reference TRBV18 and TRBJ2-6, the full variable domain reads NAGVMQNPRHLVRRRGQEARLRCSPMKGHSHVYWYRQLPEEGLKFMVYLQKENIIDESGMPKERFSAEFPKEGPSILRIQQVVRGDSAAYFCASSPRQVNSGANVLTFGAGSRLTVL.

The chain joins TRBV6-5 to TRBJ2-7; D may be TRBD1 (5 bases). This CDR3 spans 15 amino acids. Trimming took off 6 bases at V and 0 bases at J, with 15 bases between the two ends. Per germline, CDR1 MNHEY and CDR2 SVGAGI. This chain's CDR3 is CASRTPTDNSYEQYF. The CDR3 nucleotides read TGTGCCAGCAGGACCCCGACAGACAACTCCTACGAGCAGTACTTC.